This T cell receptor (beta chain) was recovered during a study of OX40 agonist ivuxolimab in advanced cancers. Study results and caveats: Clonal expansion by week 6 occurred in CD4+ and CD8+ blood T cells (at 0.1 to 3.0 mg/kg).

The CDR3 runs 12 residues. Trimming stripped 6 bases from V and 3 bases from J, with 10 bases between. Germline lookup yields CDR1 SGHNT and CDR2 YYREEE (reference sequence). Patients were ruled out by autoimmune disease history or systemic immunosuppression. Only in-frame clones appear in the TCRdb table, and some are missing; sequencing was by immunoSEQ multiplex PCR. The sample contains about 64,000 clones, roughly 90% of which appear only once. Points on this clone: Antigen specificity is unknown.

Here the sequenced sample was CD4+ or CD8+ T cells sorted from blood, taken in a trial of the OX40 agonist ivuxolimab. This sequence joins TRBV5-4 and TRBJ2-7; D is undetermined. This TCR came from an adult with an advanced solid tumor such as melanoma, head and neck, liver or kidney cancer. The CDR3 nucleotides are TGTGCCAGCACTACTCCGAACTACGAGCAGTACTTC. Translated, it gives CASTTPNYEQYF.